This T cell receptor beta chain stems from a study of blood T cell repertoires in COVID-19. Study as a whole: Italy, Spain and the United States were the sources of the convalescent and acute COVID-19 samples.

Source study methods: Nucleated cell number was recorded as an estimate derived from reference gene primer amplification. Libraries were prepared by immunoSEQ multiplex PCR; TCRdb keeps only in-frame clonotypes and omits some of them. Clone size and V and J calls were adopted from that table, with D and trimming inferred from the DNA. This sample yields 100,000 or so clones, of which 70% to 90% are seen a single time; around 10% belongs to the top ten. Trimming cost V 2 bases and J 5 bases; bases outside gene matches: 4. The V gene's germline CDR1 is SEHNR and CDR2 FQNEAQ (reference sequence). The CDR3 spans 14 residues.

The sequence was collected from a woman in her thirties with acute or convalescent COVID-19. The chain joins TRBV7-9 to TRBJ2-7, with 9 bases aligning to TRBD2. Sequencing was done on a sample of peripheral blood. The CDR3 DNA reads TGTGCCAGCAGCTTATCAATAGCGGGGGACGAGCAGTACTTC. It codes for CASSLSIAGDEQYF.